This T cell receptor beta chain is from a study of cytomegalovirus exposure and HLA in healthy donors. Details on this clone: As yet, its antigen is unknown.

Study-wide results and caveats: The study found most TCR sequences rare, yet found some public TCRs in many donors.

13 Jbeta primers and 60 Vbeta primers were used for the PCR. The table came from immunoSEQ multiplex PCR; TCRdb's copy has only in-frame clones and leaves some out. Found here are around 180,000 clones, around 85% of them singletons; the top ten hold 1.5% to 2%. V was clipped by 5 bases and J by 2 bases, with 9 bases between them. Germline CDR1 is SGHTA and CDR2 is FQGNSA. The CDR3 runs 13 residues. The chain joins TRBV7-2 to TRBJ1-1, with D unclear. Sequenced input: PBMCs. The receptor was derived from a man aged 18 to 29 in good health and CMV-seronegative. CDR3 in amino acids: CASSTRRNTEAFF. The CDR3 coding sequence is TGTGCCAGCAGCACCCGCAGAAACACTGAAGCTTTCTTT.